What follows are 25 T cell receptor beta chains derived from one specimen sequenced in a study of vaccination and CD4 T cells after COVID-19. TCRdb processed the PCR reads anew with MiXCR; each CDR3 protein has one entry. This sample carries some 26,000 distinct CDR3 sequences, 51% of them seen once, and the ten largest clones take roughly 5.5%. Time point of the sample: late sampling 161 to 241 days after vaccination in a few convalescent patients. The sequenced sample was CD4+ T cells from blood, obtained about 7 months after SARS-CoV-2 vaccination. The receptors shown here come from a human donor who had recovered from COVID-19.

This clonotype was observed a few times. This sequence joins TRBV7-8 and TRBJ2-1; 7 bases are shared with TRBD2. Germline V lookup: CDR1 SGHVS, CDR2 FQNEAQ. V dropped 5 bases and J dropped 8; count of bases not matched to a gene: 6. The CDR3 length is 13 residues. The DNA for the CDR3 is TGTGCCAGCAGCGTGGATACTAGCGATGAGCAGTTCTTC. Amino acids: CASSVDTSDEQFF.

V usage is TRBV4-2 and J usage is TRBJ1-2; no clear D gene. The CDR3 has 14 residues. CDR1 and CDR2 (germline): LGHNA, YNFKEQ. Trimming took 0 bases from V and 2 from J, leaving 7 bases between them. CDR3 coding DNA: TGTGCCAGCAGCCAAGATTTAAACAACTATGGCTACACCTTC. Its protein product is CASSQDLNNYGYTF.

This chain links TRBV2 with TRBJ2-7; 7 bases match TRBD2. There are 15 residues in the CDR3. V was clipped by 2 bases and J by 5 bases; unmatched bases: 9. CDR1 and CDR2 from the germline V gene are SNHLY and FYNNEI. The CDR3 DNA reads TGTGCCAGCAGTGAAAGTAGGGCGGGAGCGCACGAGCAGTACTTC. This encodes CASSESRAGAHEQYF. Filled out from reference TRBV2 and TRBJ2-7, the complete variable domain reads EPEVTQTPSHQVTQMGQEVILRCVPISNHLYFYWYRQILGQKVEFLVSFYNNEISEKSEIFDDQFSVERPDGSNFTLKIRSTKLEDSAMYFCASSESRAGAHEQYFGPGTRLTVT.

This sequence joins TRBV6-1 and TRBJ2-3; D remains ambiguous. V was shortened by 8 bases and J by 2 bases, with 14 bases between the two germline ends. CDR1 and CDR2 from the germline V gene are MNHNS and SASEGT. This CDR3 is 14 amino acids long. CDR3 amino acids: CASDKYTATDTQYF. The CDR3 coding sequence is TGTGCCAGCGACAAATATACTGCCACAGATACGCAGTATTTT.

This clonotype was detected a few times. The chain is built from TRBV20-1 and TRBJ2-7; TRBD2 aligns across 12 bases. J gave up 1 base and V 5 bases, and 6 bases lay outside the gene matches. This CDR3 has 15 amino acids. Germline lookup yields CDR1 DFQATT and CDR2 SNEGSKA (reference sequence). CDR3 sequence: CSAPLLAGGSYEQYF. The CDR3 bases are TGCAGTGCTCCGCTCCTAGCGGGAGGGTCCTACGAGCAGTACTTC.

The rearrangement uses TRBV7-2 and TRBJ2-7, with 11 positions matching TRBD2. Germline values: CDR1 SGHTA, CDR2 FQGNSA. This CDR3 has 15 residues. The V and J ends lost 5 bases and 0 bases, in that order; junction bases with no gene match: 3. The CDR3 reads CASSVTSGSSYEQYF. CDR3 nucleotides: TGTGCCAGCAGCGTTACTAGCGGGAGCTCCTACGAGCAGTACTTC.

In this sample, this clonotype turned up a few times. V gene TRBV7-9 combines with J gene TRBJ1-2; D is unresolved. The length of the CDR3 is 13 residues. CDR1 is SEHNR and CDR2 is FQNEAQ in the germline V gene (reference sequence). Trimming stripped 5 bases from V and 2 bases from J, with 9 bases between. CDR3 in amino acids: CASSLGQNYGYTF. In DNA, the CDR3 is TGTGCCAGCAGCCTAGGGCAGAACTATGGCTACACCTTC.

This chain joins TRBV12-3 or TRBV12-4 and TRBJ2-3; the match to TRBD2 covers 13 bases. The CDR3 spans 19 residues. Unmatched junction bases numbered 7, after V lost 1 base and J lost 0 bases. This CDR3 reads CASSLGLAGGGSSTDTQYF. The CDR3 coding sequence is TGTGCCAGCAGTTTAGGACTAGCGGGAGGTGGTTCCAGCACAGATACGCAGTATTTT.

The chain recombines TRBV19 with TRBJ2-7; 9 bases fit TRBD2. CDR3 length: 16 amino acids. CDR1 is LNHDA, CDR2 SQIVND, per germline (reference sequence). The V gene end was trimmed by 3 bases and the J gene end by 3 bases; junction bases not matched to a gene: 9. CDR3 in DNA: TGTGCCAGTAGTATTATTGGGGCAGCGGGAGGCTACGAGCAGTACTTC. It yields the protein CASSIIGAAGGYEQYF. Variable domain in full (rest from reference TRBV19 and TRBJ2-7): DGGITQSPKYLFRKEGQNVTLSCEQNLNHDAMYWYRQDPGQGLRLIYYSQIVNDFQKGDIAEGYSVSREKKESFPLTVTSAQKNPTAFYLCASSIIGAAGGYEQYFGPGTRLTVT.

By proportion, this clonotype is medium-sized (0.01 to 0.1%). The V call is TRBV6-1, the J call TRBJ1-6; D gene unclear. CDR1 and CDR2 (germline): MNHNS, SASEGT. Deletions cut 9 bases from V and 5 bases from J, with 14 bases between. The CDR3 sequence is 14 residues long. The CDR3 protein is CASNTAGNNSPLHF. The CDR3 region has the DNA TGTGCCAGTAATACCGCCGGGAATAATTCACCCCTCCACTTT.

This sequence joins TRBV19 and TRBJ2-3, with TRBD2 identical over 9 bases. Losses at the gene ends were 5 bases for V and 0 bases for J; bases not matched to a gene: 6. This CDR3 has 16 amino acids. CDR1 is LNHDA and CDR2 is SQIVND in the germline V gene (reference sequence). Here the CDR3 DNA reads TGTGCCAGTAGTCGGGCTAGCGGGACTAGCACAGATACGCAGTATTTT. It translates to CASSRASGTSTDTQYF.

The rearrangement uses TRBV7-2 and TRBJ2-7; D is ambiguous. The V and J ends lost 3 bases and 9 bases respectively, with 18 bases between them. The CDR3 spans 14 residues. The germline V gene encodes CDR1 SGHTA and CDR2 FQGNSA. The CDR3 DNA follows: TGTGCCAGCAGCTTGTCCGGAGCCTTACGTGTGCAGTACTTC. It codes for CASSLSGALRVQYF.

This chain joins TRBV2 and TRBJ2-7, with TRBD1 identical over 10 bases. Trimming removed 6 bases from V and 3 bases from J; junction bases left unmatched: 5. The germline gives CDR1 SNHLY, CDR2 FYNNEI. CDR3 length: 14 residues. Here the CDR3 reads CASRDRGGGYEQYF. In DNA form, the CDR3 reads TGTGCCAGCAGGGACAGGGGGGGAGGCTACGAGCAGTACTTC.

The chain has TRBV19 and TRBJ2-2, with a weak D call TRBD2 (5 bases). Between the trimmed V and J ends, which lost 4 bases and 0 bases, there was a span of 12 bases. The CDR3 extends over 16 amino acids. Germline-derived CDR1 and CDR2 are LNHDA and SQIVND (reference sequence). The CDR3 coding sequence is TGTGCCAGTAGTACCCTAGACTATACGAACACCGGGGAGCTGTTTTTT. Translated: CASSTLDYTNTGELFF.

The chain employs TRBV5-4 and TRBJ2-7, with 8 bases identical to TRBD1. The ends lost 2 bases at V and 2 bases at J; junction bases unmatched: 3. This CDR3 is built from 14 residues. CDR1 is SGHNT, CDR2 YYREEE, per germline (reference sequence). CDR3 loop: CASSFTGGPYEQYF. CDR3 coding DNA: TGTGCCAGCAGCTTTACAGGGGGTCCCTACGAGCAGTACTTC.

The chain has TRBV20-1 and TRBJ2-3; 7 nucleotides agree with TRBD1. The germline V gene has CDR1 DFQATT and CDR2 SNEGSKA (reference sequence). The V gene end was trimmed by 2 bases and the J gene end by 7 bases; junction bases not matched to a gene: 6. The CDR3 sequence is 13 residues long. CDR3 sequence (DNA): TGCAGTGCTAGACTGACAGGGCAAAATACGCAGTATTTT. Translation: CSARLTGQNTQYF.

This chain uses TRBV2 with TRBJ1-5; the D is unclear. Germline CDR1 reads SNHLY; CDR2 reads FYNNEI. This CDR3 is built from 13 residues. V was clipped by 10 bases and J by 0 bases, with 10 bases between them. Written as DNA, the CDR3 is TGTGCCACCACGAAGTATAGCAATCAGCCCCAGCATTTT. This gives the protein CATTKYSNQPQHF.

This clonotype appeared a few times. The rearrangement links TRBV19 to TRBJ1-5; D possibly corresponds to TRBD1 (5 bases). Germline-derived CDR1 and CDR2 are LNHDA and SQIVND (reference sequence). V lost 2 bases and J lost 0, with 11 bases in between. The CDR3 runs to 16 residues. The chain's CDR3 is CASSILQDYSNQPQHF. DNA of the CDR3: TGTGCCAGTAGTATATTACAGGACTATAGCAATCAGCCCCAGCATTTT.

CDR3 sequence: CASSESSSGKGEQFF. The CDR3, as DNA: TGTGCCAGCAGTGAGTCGTCTAGCGGGAAGGGGGAGCAGTTCTTC. V usage is TRBV2 and J usage is TRBJ2-1, with 9 bases lining up with TRBD2. This CDR3 has 15 residues. V shed 3 bases, J shed 10 bases, and the junction held 10 bases outside the gene matches. Germline values: CDR1 SNHLY, CDR2 FYNNEI.

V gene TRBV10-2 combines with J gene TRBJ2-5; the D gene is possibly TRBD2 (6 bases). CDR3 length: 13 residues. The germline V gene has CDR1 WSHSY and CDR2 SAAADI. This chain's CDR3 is CASRFGGTETQYF. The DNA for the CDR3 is TGCGCTAGTAGATTCGGGGGAACGGAGACCCAGTACTTC.

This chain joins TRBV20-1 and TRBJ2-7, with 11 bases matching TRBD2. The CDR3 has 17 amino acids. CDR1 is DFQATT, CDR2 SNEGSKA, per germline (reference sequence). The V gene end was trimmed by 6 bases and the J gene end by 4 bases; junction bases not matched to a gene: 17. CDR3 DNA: TGCAGTGCCGATTCCGGGTTCACCGGGACTAGCGGTTACGAGCAGTACTTC. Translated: CSADSGFTGTSGYEQYF.

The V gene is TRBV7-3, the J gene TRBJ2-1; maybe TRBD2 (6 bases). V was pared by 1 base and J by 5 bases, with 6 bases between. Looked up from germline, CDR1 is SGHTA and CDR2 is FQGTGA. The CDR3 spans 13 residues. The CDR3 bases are TGTGCCAGCAGCTTAATAGCGGACAATGAGCAGTTCTTC. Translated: CASSLIADNEQFF.

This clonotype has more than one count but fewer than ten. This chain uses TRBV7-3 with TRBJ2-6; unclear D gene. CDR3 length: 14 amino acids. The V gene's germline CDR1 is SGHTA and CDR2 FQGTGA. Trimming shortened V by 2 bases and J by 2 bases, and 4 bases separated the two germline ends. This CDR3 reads CASSLSPGANVLTF. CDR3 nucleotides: TGTGCCAGCAGCTTATCTCCTGGGGCCAACGTCCTGACTTTC. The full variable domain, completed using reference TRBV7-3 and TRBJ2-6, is GAGVSQTPSNKVTEKGKYVELRCDPISGHTALYWYRQSLGQGPEFLIYFQGTGAADDSGLPNDRFFAVRPEGSVSTLKIQRTERGDSAVYLCASSLSPGANVLTFGAGSRLTVL.

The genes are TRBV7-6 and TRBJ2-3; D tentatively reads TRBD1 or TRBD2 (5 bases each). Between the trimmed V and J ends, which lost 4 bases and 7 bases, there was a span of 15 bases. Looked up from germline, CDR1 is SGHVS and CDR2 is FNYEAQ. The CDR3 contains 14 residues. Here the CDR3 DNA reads TGTGCCAGCAGCTCTAACACTAGGGACCATACGCAGTATTTT. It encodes CASSSNTRDHTQYF. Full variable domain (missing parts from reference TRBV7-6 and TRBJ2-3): GAGVSQSPRYKVTKRGQDVALRCDPISGHVSLYWYRQALGQGPEFLTYFNYEAQQDKSGLPNDRFSAERPEGSISTLTIQRTEQRDSAMYRCASSSNTRDHTQYFGPGTRLTVL.

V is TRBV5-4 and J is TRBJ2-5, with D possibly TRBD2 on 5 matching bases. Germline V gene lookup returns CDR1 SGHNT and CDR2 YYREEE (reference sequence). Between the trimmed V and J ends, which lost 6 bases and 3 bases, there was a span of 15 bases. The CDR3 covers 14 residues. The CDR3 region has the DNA TGTGCCAGCAACTCTGGTATAGCGAAAGAGACCCAGTACTTC. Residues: CASNSGIAKETQYF. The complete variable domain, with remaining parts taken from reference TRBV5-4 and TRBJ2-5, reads ETGVTQSPTHLIKTRGQQVTLRCSSQSGHNTVSWYQQALGQGPQFIFQYYREEENGRGNFPPRFSGLQFPNYSSELNVNALELDDSALYLCASNSGIAKETQYFGPGTRLLVL.